What follows is one T cell receptor beta chain and its context. The data were produced by immunoSEQ multiplex PCR, yet TCRdb's version contains in-frame clones alone and is incomplete. Among some 130,000 clones listed, 90% were seen once. These data originate in a study of T cell responses to AZD1222 COVID-19 vaccine. Unmatched junction bases numbered 12, after V lost 5 bases and J lost 1 base. Germline lookup yields CDR1 MDHEN and CDR2 SYDVKM. The CDR3 sequence is 17 residues long. This chain connects TRBV28 to TRBJ1-1; 8 nucleotides match TRBD1. This specimen consisted of peripheral blood, obtained on day 0 of AZD1222 vaccination. The TCR originated in an adult in good health. CDR3 loop: CASSLAGQGFRNTEAFF. The DNA for the CDR3 is TGTGCCAGCAGTCTTGCCGGACAGGGTTTTCGGAACACTGAAGCTTTCTTT. The full variable domain, with the rest looked up from reference TRBV28 and TRBJ1-1, is DVKVTQSSRYLVKRTGEKVFLECVQDMDHENMFWYRQDPGLGLRLIYFSYDVKMKEKGDIPEGYSVSREKKERFSLILESASTNQTSMYLCASSLAGQGFRNTEAFFGQGTRLTVV.